These T cell receptor beta chains were read from a single sample in a study of shared clonotypes between healthy human individuals. The method was immunoSEQ multiplex PCR; TCRdb's version includes in-frame clones alone and lacks a portion of them. The sample lists about 2.1 million clones, just over 90% seen once, with around 1.7% in the top ten. What was sequenced was naive CD8+ T cells from PBMCs. The source of these receptors is a man younger than 30 in good health. Some clones in this sample may be carry-over from other donors' samples. The CDR3 runs from the conserved cysteine through the conserved F or W. D genes are given only for firm matches. Clone size is not always given. Where it is, it says once, few, many or a class for expanded clones.

clone_size j_call v_call d_call cdr3_aa cdr3_nt
once TRBJ2-3 TRBV28 - CASSGAAGEGTDTQYF TGTGCCAGCAGTGGGGCGGCAGGGGAGGGTACAGATACGCAGTATTTT
- TRBJ2-6 TRBV9 TRBD1 CASSIWTGHSGANVLTF TGTGCCAGCAGCATTTGGACAGGGCACTCTGGGGCCAACGTCCTGACTTTC
- TRBJ2-7 TRBV28 TRBD2 CASTPRVAGANKFEQYF TGTGCCAGCACCCCCCGCGTAGCGGGGGCGAATAAGTTCGAGCAGTACTTC
- TRBJ1-2 TRBV7-9 TRBD1 CASSSLTGGAANYGYTF TGTGCCAGCAGCTCCCTGACAGGGGGCGCCGCTAACTATGGCTACACCTTC
- TRBJ2-7 TRBV5-6 - CASSFWRGEQYF TGTGCCAGCAGCTTCTGGAGGGGCGAGCAGTACTTC
- TRBJ2-7 TRBV2 - CASSAGMAYEQYF TGTGCCAGCAGTGCCGGGATGGCCTACGAGCAGTACTTC
- TRBJ2-5 TRBV12-5 - CASGRGETQYF TGTGCTAGTGGTAGGGGGGAGACCCAGTACTTC
once TRBJ1-1 TRBV7-9 TRBD1 CASSLSSGGRTEAFF TGTGCCAGCAGCTTATCGTCAGGGGGCCGGACTGAAGCTTTCTTT
- TRBJ1-1 TRBV10-1 TRBD1 CASSPRQGARTEAFF TGCGCCAGCAGCCCTAGACAGGGGGCGCGGACTGAAGCTTTCTTT
- TRBJ1-1 TRBV12-2 - CASRLPLGRTTEAFF TGTGCAAGTCGCTTACCCCTTGGGCGGACCACTGAAGCTTTCTTT
- TRBJ2-1 TRBV18 - CASSPSVAGIPHNEQFF TGTGCCAGCTCACCAAGCGTCGCGGGGATTCCCCACAATGAGCAGTTCTTC
- TRBJ2-1 TRBV7-2 - CARERGSEFDEQFF TGTGCCAGGGAACGAGGGAGTGAGTTTGATGAGCAGTTCTTC
few TRBJ2-1 TRBV14 - CASSQDELRDEQFF TGTGCCAGCAGCCAAGATGAACTTCGGGATGAGCAGTTCTTC
- TRBJ2-7 TRBV4-1 TRBD2 CASSPRASGLYEQYF TGCGCCAGCAGCCCTAGGGCTAGCGGCCTCTACGAGCAGTACTTC
- TRBJ2-7 TRBV11-2 - CASSSTTGSYEQYF TGTGCCAGCAGCTCAACCACAGGGTCCTACGAGCAGTACTTC
- TRBJ2-1 TRBV7-9 - CASVGNEQFF TGTGCCAGCGTGGGGAATGAGCAGTTCTTC
- TRBJ2-1 TRBV19 TRBD2 CASSLSGSSYNEQFF TGTGCCAGTAGTCTAAGCGGGAGCTCCTACAATGAGCAGTTCTTC
- TRBJ2-7 TRBV9 - CASSVGLGASYEQYF TGTGCCAGCAGCGTAGGTCTTGGCGCCTCCTACGAGCAGTACTTC
- TRBJ2-3 TRBV5-1 - CASSWTSDTQYF TGCGCCAGCAGCTGGACTTCGGATACGCAGTATTTT
- TRBJ2-7 TRBV19 - CASSTPGREQYF TGTGCCAGTAGTACCCCCGGACGGGAGCAGTACTTC
- TRBJ2-1 TRBV28 - CASSFPGNEQFF TGTGCCAGCAGTTTCCCAGGCAATGAGCAGTTCTTC
- TRBJ1-5 TRBV6-5 - CASSYSRPGPNQPQHF TGTGCCAGCAGTTACTCGCGGCCAGGACCCAATCAGCCCCAGCATTTT
- TRBJ1-1 TRBV29-1 TRBD1 CSAITGEVTEAFF TGCAGCGCCATCACAGGGGAGGTTACTGAAGCTTTCTTT